This T cell receptor beta chain was sequenced during a study of T cell changes during pregnancy in multiple sclerosis. J gave up 5 bases and V 9 bases, and 4 bases lay outside the gene matches. Germline values: CDR1 MNHEY, CDR2 SVGAGI. The CDR3 is 12 residues long. The protocol was immunoSEQ multiplex PCR, while the TCRdb copy is restricted to in-frame clones and leaves out a portion. Of 40,000 to 50,000 clones in the sample, about 94% are singletons; the top ten hold around 8.1%. V gene TRBV6-5 combines with J gene TRBJ2-5; 9 nucleotides line up with TRBD1. The sample consisted of CD8+ T cells from peripheral blood mononuclear cells, taken in the third trimester of pregnancy. The clonotype comes from a female donor with multiple sclerosis, enrolled in a pregnancy study. The chain's CDR3 is CASYRGPETQYF. Written as DNA, the CDR3 is TGTGCCAGTTACAGGGGGCCGGAGACCCAGTACTTC.